The 16 T cell receptor beta chains reported below all come from one sample, sequenced in a study of T cells in localized non-small cell lung cancer. Only in-frame clones appear in the TCRdb table, and some are missing; sequencing was by immunoSEQ multiplex PCR. Of roughly 35,000 clones in the sample, about 90% were seen once. Here the sequenced sample was peripheral blood, taken before any cancer treatment. These TCRs come from a female donor over 55 with stage I lung adenocarcinoma.

This clone was observed a single time. The V and J genes are TRBV7-2 and TRBJ1-1; D is uncertain. The germline V gene encodes CDR1 SGHTA and CDR2 FQGNSA. The CDR3 has 16 residues. V dropped 5 bases and J dropped 1 base, with 17 bases sitting between them. The CDR3 is CASSNRGALTNTEAFF. CDR3 sequence (DNA): TGTGCCAGCAGCAATAGAGGCGCCTTAACGAACACTGAAGCTTTCTTT.

This rearrangement joins TRBV5-1 to TRBJ2-7; 12 nucleotides align to TRBD1. The CDR3 sequence is 15 residues long. V was clipped by 7 bases and J by 6 bases; unmatched bases: 11. The germline V gene encodes CDR1 SGHRS and CDR2 YFSETQ. The CDR3 is CASRGQGAAIGEQYF. The CDR3 DNA reads TGCGCCAGCCGGGGACAGGGGGCGGCGATCGGCGAGCAGTACTTC.

The chain links TRBV16 to TRBJ1-2; possibly TRBD1 for D (6 bases). From germline, CDR1 is KGHSY and CDR2 FQNENV. This CDR3 region has 14 residues. Trimming cost V 0 bases and J 11 bases, with 16 bases left between them. The CDR3 spells CASSQSAQGNTYTF. CDR3 nucleotide sequence: TGTGCCAGCAGCCAATCTGCGCAGGGGAATACTTACACCTTC.

V and J are TRBV21-1 and TRBJ2-1; the table's D call TRBD1 went unverified against the DNA. TRBV21-1 counts as a pseudogene. This CDR3 is built from 12 residues. Here the CDR3 reads CASSNRVGEQFF. The CDR3, as DNA: TGTGCCAGCAGCAACAGGGTTGGTGAGCAGTTCTTC.

The rearrangement uses TRBV7-8 and TRBJ1-5; D is unclear. The CDR3 spans 15 residues. In germline, CDR1 is SGHVS, CDR2 FQNEAQ. V shed 1 base and J shed 0 bases, with 7 bases lying between them. CDR3: CASSLELNSNQPQHF. CDR3 in DNA: TGTGCCAGCAGCTTAGAACTGAATAGCAATCAGCCCCAGCATTTT.

This chain links TRBV7-8 with TRBJ2-1, with D possibly being TRBD1 (6 bases). Trimming stripped 4 bases from V and 8 bases from J, with 15 bases between. CDR3 size: 14 residues. Germline assignment: CDR1 SGHVS and CDR2 FQNEAQ. CDR3 in amino acids: CASSSRGRRDEQFF. CDR3 bases: TGTGCCAGCAGCTCCAGGGGCCGGCGGGATGAGCAGTTCTTC. The full variable domain, completed using reference TRBV7-8 and TRBJ2-1, is GAGVSQSPRYKVAKRGQDVALRCDPISGHVSLFWYQQALGQGPEFLTYFQNEAQLDKSGLPSDRFFAERPEGSVSTLKIQRTQQEDSAVYLCASSSRGRRDEQFFGPGTRLTVL.

The rearrangement links TRBV7-9 to TRBJ1-3; D is ambiguous. Trimming left V 1 base short and J 6 bases short, with 19 bases between. CDR3 length: 17 amino acids. In germline, CDR1 is SEHNR, CDR2 FQNEAQ (reference sequence). The CDR3 is CASSLDLYGTGENTIYF. Here the CDR3 DNA reads TGTGCCAGCAGCTTAGATTTATACGGAACCGGGGAAAACACCATATATTTT.

V is TRBV7-3 and J is TRBJ2-1, with 7 bases matching TRBD1. V lost 5 bases to trimming and J lost 4 bases; unmatched junction nucleotides: 8. The CDR3 sequence is 15 residues long. The germline gives CDR1 SGHTA, CDR2 FQGTGA. CDR3 loop: CASSRQGEEYNEQFF. The CDR3 nucleotides read TGTGCCAGCAGCCGACAGGGCGAAGAGTACAATGAGCAGTTCTTC.

The chain recombines TRBV6-5 with TRBJ1-2, with D possibly being TRBD1 (6 bases). Between the trimmed V and J ends, which lost 4 bases and 2 bases, there was a span of 14 bases. Per germline, CDR1 MNHEY and CDR2 SVGAGI. The CDR3 sequence is 15 residues long. This chain's CDR3 is CASSSQGHRNYGYTF. In DNA, the CDR3 is TGTGCCAGCAGTTCTCAGGGACACCGGAACTATGGCTACACCTTC.

This chain links TRBV14 with TRBJ2-1; 9 positions agree with TRBD2. In germline, CDR1 is SGHDN, CDR2 FVKESK. The CDR3 covers 15 residues. V gave up 3 bases and J gave up 9 bases; unmatched junction bases: 9. CDR3 residues: CASSQSAGGLGEQFF. The CDR3 DNA follows: TGTGCCAGCAGCCAGTCGGCGGGGGGGCTGGGTGAGCAGTTCTTC.

The V gene is TRBV7-8, the J gene TRBJ2-3, with D possibly TRBD1 on 6 matching bases. Trimming took 2 bases from V and 0 from J, leaving 12 bases between them. Germline lookup yields CDR1 SGHVS and CDR2 FQNEAQ. The CDR3 is 16 residues long. This CDR3 reads CASSLNRGFSTDTQYF. CDR3 DNA: TGTGCCAGCAGCTTAAATAGGGGGTTTAGCACAGATACGCAGTATTTT.

This clone was seen just once. The chain recombines TRBV4-2 with TRBJ1-6; the match to TRBD1 covers 8 bases. The CDR3 extends over 14 amino acids. Germline V gene lookup returns CDR1 LGHNA and CDR2 YNFKEQ. V was clipped by 4 bases and J by 6 bases; unmatched bases: 2. CDR3 protein: CASSRDRSNSPLHF. For the CDR3, the DNA is TGTGCCAGCAGCCGGGACAGGTCTAATTCACCCCTCCACTTT.

This rearrangement joins TRBV4-3 to TRBJ2-6; perhaps TRBD1 as D (6 bases). CDR1 is LGHNA, CDR2 YSLEER, per germline. This CDR3 comprises 20 residues. Trimming left V 1 base short and J 0 bases short, with 19 bases between. Here the CDR3 DNA reads TGCGCCAGCAGCCAAGTAAGCTTAGGACAGCAGAGCTCTGGGGCCAACGTCCTGACTTTC. Translated: CASSQVSLGQQSSGANVLTF.

This chain uses TRBV6-5 with TRBJ1-1; D unclear. The V end was cut by 8 bases, the J end by 6 bases, with 16 bases between. The germline V gene encodes CDR1 MNHEY and CDR2 SVGAGI. The CDR3 has 13 amino acids. The CDR3 sequence is CASAPTRTSEAFF. CDR3 nucleotide sequence: TGTGCCAGCGCCCCCACAAGGACTTCTGAAGCTTTCTTT.

The chain has TRBV11-2 and TRBJ1-4; 10 nucleotides line up with TRBD1. The junction had 1 base not matched to a gene; V was cut back by 3 bases and J by 0 bases. Per germline, CDR1 SGHAT and CDR2 FQNNGV. CDR3 length: 16 amino acids. The CDR3 DNA reads as TGTGCCAGCAGCTTCGGACAGGGGGCAACTAATGAAAAACTGTTTTTT. Protein product: CASSFGQGATNEKLFF.

CDR3 amino acids: CASSALAGGLTDTQYF. The CDR3, as DNA: TGTGCCAGCAGCGCACTAGCGGGGGGTTTGACAGATACGCAGTATTTT. V and J are TRBV9 and TRBJ2-3; 12 bases match TRBD2. Germline V gives CDR1 SGDLS, CDR2 YYNGEE. This CDR3 comprises 16 residues. After removal of 3 bases from V and 3 bases from J, the junction contained 5 bases not matched to a gene.